This paragraph reports one TCR beta chain. What antigen it recognizes has not been identified. Qualities for individual bases were not recorded, and no much larger clone is one base off. From the germline V gene, CDR1 is SGHRS and CDR2 is YFSETQ. The trim is 0 bases for V and 6 bases for J, with a gap of 9 bases between the germline ends. The CDR3, from cysteine to phenylalanine, totals 14 residues. CDR3 DNA is the only sequence kept; it has 42 bases, read in frame from the first base. TCRbeta CDR3 regions were amplified from genomic DNA using the immunoSEQ Assay, a bias-controlled multiplex PCR. The original pipeline was this. Within the assay, amplification of reference gene primers was used to estimate how many nucleated cells each sample contained. Sequence reads were collapsed and filtered to measure the absolute abundance of every unique TCRbeta CDR3 rearrangement. Productive Simpson clonality was computed per sample as the square root of Simpson's diversity index over productive rearrangements. TCRdb re-hosts the immuneACCESS table, in-frame sequences only. Its copies lack some clones; in the studies checked, an unresolved V gene accounts for under half of them, and the cause for the rest is not known. The V and J calls and clone size are taken from that table; D and trimming were inferred from the DNA. The sample table lists about 74,000 clones, around 70% of them with a count of one. The ten biggest clones cover under 25% of the sample.

The data were obtained in a study of blood T cell repertoires in COVID-19 (dated by TCRdb to the early 2020s). Notes on the research overall: Samples covering the acute and convalescent phases of COVID-19 were provided by collaborators in the United States, Italy and Spain. Deeply sampled blood TCRbeta repertoires from subjects exposed to, actively infected with, or recovered from COVID-19 were included in the dataset. The repertoires were released in a freely available public database intended as a resource for research on the immune response to SARS-CoV-2. HLA class I and class II types, where available, came from metadata supplied by the sample provider rather than from assay-based typing. Sample metadata almost always included a de-identified subject ID, COVID-19 status, age in years and sex. The material from the prospective study consisted of cDNA or gDNA derived from T cells, B-cell-depleted T cells, or PBMCs. The samples were drawn from two sources: the first 160 participants of the ongoing ImmuneRACE study, and 950 to 1,500 subjects contributed by 6 global collaborators. Study-level results and caveats: Clinical and demographic metadata were provided uncurated, with the amount varying by source and participant.

Collaborating institutions collected whole blood in K2EDTA tubes following their own protocols. Collaborator samples were shipped for TCRbeta analysis as frozen whole blood, isolated PBMCs, or DNA extracted from either sample type. This receptor chain uses TRBV5-1 and TRBJ1-4, with TRBD1 perhaps the D gene, on 6 matching bases. Sequencing was done on a sample of peripheral blood. The sequence came from a man in his 70s with acute or convalescent COVID-19. Here is the DNA: TGCGCCAGCAGCTTGGGACAGGCCCATGAAAAACTGTTTTTT. It translates to CASSLGQAHEKLFF.